The subject of this entry is one T cell receptor beta chain. Its specificity is not known. The sample is drawn from a study of T cell responses to AZD1222 COVID-19 vaccine. This CDR3 comprises 16 residues. The junction had 4 bases not matched to a gene; V was cut back by 0 bases and J by 0 bases. CDR1 and CDR2 (germline): MNHEY, SVGAGI. Study results and caveats: Unmutated variant regions are reportedly the target of nearly half of TCRs that are spike-specific.

The repertoire was sequenced with immunoSEQ multiplex PCR; TCRdb's copy has only in-frame clones and lacks some. The data contain 26,000 or so clones, 92% of them seen just once; the ten biggest clones take up roughly 8.1%. Timing groups of about 4 and about 12 weeks for second doses were pooled. The chain links TRBV6-5 to TRBJ2-7; 8 nucleotides line up with TRBD1. Specimen: peripheral blood, collected 28 days after the second AZD1222 dose. The clonotype was recovered from an adult who received the AZD1222 COVID-19 vaccine. CDR3 nucleotide sequence: TGTGCCAGCAGTTACTCGAGGGACAGGTCCTCCTACGAGCAGTACTTC. This sequence encodes CASSYSRDRSSYEQYF.